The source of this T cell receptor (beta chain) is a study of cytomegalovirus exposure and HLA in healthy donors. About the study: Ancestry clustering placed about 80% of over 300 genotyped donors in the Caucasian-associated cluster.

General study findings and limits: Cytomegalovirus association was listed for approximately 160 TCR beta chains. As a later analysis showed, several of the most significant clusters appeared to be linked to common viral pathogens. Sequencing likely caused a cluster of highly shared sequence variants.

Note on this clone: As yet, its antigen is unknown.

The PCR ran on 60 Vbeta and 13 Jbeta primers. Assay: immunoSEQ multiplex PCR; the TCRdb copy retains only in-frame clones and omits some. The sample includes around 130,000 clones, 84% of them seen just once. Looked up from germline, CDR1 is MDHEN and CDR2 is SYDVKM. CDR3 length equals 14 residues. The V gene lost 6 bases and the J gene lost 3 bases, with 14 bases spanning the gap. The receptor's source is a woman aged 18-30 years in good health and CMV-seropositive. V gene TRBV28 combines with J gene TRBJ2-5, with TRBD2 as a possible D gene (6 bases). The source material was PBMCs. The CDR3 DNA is TGTGCCAGCAGAGGAGGGTACTTCGAAGAGACCCAGTACTTC. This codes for CASRGGYFEETQYF.